This entry describes one T cell receptor (beta chain). This specimen comes from a study of T cell repertoires in cytomegalovirus infection. In the study overall: Through public TCR beta signatures, both CMV infection and matching HLA type were indicated.

The CDR3 extends over 17 amino acids. Germline V gene sequence: CDR1 MNHEY, CDR2 SVGAGI. Deletions cut 2 bases from V and 2 bases from J, with 15 bases between. One entry per CDR3 protein, called by TCRdb with MiXCR from the reads. The data hold 270,000 or so distinct CDR3 sequences, with 15% to 20% observed a single time. The TCR originated in a human donor in good health (CMV status not recorded). Some clones in this sample may be carry-over from other donors' samples. The V and J genes are TRBV6-5 and TRBJ2-2; D might be TRBD1 or TRBD2, each matching 7 bases. Sequencing was carried out using CD8+ T cells from PBMCs. The CDR3 spells CASSYRSGTDNTGELFF. The CDR3 DNA follows: TGTGCCAGCAGTTACCGGAGCGGGACAGACAACACCGGGGAGCTGTTTTTT.